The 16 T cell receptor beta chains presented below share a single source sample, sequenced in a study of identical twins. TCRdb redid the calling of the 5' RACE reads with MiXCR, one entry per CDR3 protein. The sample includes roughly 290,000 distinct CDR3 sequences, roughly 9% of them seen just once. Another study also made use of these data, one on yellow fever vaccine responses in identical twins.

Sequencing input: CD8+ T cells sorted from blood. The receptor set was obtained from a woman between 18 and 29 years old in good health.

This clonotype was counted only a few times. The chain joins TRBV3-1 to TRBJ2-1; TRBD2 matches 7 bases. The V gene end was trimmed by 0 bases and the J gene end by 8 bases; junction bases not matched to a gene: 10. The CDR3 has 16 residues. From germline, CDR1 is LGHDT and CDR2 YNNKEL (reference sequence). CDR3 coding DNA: TGTGCCAGCAGCCAAGATGCGATAGCGGGTTTCCATGAGCAGTTCTTC. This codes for CASSQDAIAGFHEQFF.

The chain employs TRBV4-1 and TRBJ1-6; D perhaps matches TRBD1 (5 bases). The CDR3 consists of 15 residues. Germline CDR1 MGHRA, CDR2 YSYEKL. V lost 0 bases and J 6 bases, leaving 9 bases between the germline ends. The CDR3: CASSQDWDGNSPLHF. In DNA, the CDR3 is TGCGCCAGCAGCCAAGATTGGGACGGTAATTCACCCCTCCACTTT.

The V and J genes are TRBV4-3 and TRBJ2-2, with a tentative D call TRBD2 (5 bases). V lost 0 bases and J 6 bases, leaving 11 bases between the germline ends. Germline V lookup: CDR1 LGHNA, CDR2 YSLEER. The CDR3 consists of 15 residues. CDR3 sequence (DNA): TGCGCCAGCAGCCAAGATCGGGGATGGGCCGGGGAGCTGTTTTTT. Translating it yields CASSQDRGWAGELFF.

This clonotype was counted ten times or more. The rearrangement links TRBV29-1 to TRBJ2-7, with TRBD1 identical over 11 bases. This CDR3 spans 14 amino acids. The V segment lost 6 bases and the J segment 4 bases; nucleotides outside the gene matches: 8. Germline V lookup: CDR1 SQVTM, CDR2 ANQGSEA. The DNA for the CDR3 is TGCAGCGTCCGCTTCGGGGACAGGGGGTACGAGCAGTACTTC. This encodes CSVRFGDRGYEQYF.

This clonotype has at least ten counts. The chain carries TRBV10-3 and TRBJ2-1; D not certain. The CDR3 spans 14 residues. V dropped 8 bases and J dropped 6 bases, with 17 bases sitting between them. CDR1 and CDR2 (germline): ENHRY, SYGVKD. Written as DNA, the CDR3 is TGTGCCATCGATGACCGCCGGCTCTCCAATGAGCAGTTCTTC. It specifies CAIDDRRLSNEQFF.

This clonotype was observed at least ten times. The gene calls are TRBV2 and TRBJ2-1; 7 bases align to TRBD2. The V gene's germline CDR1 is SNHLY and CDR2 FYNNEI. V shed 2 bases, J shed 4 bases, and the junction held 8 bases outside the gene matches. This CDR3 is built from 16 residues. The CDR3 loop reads CASSETGLAVYNEQFF. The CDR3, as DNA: TGTGCCAGCAGTGAAACGGGTCTAGCGGTATACAATGAGCAGTTCTTC. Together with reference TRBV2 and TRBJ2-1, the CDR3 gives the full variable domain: EPEVTQTPSHQVTQMGQEVILRCVPISNHLYFYWYRQILGQKVEFLVSFYNNEISEKSEIFDDQFSVERPDGSNFTLKIRSTKLEDSAMYFCASSETGLAVYNEQFFGPGTRLTVL.

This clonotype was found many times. The CDR3 sequence: CASSSSQELAKNIQYF. The CDR3, as DNA: TGTGCCAGCAGTTCATCACAGGAGCTAGCCAAAAACATTCAGTACTTC. V is TRBV12-3 or TRBV12-4 and J is TRBJ2-4, with D tentatively TRBD1 (5 bases). This CDR3 is built from 16 residues. V dropped 4 bases and J dropped 0 bases, with 13 bases sitting between them.

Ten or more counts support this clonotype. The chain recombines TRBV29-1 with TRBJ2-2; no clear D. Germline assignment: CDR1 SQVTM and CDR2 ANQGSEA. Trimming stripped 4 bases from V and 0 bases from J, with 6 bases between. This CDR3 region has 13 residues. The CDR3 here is CSVVDSNTGELFF. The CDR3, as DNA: TGCAGCGTTGTCGATTCGAACACCGGGGAGCTGTTTTTT.

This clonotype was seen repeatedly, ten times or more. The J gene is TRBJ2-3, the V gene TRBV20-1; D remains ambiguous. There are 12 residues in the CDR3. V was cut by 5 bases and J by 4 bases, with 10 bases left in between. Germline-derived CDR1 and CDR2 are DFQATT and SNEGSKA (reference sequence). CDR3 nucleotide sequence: TGCAGTGCTTCCGACTCGGCAGATACGCAGTATTTT. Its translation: CSASDSADTQYF.

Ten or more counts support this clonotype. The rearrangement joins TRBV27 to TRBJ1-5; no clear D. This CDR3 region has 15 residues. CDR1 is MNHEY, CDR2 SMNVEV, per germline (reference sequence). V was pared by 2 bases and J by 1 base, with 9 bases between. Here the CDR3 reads CASSLGRGSNQPQHF. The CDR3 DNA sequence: TGTGCCAGCAGTTTAGGTCGGGGAAGCAATCAGCCCCAGCATTTT.

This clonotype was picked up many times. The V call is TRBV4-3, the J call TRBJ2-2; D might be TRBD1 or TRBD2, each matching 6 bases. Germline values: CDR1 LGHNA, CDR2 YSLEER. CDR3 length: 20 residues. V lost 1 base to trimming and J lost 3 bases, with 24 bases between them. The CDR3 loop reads CASSQGRGVGRRPDTGELFF. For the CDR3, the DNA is TGCGCCAGCAGCCAAGGGAGGGGGGTCGGCAGAAGGCCTGACACCGGGGAGCTGTTTTTT.

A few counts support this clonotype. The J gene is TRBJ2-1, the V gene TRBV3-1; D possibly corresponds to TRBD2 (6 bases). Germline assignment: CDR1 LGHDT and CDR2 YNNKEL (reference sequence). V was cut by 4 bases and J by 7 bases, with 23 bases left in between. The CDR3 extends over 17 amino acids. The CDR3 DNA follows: TGTGCCAGCAGCCTAAAGGCTAGGAGGGAAGGTGGTAATGAGCAGTTCTTC. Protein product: CASSLKARREGGNEQFF.

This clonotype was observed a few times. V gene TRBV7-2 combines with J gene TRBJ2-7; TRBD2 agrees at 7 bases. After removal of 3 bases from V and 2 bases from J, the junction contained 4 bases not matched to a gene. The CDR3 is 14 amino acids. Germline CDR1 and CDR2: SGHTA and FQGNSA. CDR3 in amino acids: CASSFGAGAYEQYF. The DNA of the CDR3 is TGTGCCAGCAGCTTCGGCGCGGGGGCCTACGAGCAGTACTTC.

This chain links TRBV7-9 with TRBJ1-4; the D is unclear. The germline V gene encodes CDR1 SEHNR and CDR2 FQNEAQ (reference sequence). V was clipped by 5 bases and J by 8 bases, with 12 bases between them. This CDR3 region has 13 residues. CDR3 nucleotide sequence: TGTGCCAGCAGCCTCGGGAACCGGGAAAAACTGTTTTTT. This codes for CASSLGNREKLFF.

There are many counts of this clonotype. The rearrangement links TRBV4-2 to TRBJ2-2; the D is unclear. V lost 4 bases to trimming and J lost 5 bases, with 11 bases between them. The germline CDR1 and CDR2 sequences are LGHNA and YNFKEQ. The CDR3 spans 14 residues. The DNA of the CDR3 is TGTGCCAGCAGCCCCTTGAGTCTAACCGGGGAGCTGTTTTTT. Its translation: CASSPLSLTGELFF.

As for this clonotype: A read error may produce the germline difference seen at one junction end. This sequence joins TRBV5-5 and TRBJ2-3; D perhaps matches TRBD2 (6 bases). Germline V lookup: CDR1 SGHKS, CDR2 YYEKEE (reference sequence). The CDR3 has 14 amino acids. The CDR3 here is CAISPRDLTDTQYF. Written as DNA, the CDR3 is TGTGCCATCAGCCCGCGGGACCTCACAGATACGCAGTATTTT.